This entry describes one TCR beta chain. Authors' methods: Reference gene primer amplification gave estimated nucleated cell counts. Libraries were prepared by immunoSEQ multiplex PCR; TCRdb keeps only in-frame clonotypes and omits some of them. D and trimming were read from the DNA, whereas the V and J calls and clone size are those reported in that table. The top ten hold about 9.9% of the sample, which has about 100,000 clones, approximately 85% seen once. The data originate from a study of blood T cell repertoires in COVID-19. On the study more broadly: The study drew acute and convalescent COVID-19 samples from the United States, Italy and Spain. Sources were T cells, B-cell-depleted T cells, or PBMCs; the material itself was cDNA or gDNA.

The sequence was collected from a middle-aged man with active or convalescent COVID-19. The sequencing sample was made of peripheral blood.

The CDR3 DNA follows: TGTGCCAGCACTCTGAACGGAGTCTATGGCTACACCTTC. Translating gives CASTLNGVYGYTF. The rearrangement links TRBV11-2 to TRBJ1-2, with D hard to call. Germline CDR1 and CDR2: SGHAT and FQNNGV. The V end was cut by 7 bases, the J end by 4 bases, with 13 bases between. This CDR3 is built from 13 residues.